A single sample gave rise to the 8 T cell receptor beta chains below, sequenced in a study of T-cell memory formation after mild COVID-19. TCRdb used MiXCR to reprocess the 5' RACE reads, holding one entry per CDR3 protein. Among some 40,000 distinct CDR3 sequences listed, around 6.1% were seen once. The sequenced sample consisted of PBMCs or a T cell subset sorted from them (not recorded which). The receptors shown here come from an adult who had mild COVID-19 (a few samples of this study predate the infection). Cell type and time point are not known.

V is TRBV30 and J is TRBJ1-3, with unresolved D. Looked up from germline, CDR1 is GTSNPN and CDR2 is SVGIG (reference sequence). Trimming removed 5 bases from V and 0 bases from J, with 14 bases in between. The CDR3 runs 15 residues. The CDR3 spells CAWLSRKSSGNTIYF. DNA for the CDR3: TGTGCCTGGCTATCCCGGAAGAGCTCTGGAAACACCATATATTTT.

The CDR3, as DNA: TGTGCCAGCAGCCTACACGGGCGACGGTTCGGGAACACTGAAGCTTTCTTT. It specifies CASSLHGRRFGNTEAFF. The J gene is TRBJ1-1, the V gene TRBV7-2; D uncertain. Germline CDR1 and CDR2: SGHTA and FQGNSA. The V gene lost 5 bases and the J gene lost 1 base, with 20 bases spanning the gap. The CDR3 sequence is 17 residues long.

There are a few counts of this clonotype. This chain uses TRBV7-9 with TRBJ2-1; D unclear. Trimming stripped 3 bases from V and 6 bases from J, with 9 bases between. From germline, CDR1 is SEHNR and CDR2 FQNEAQ (reference sequence). The CDR3 sequence is 13 residues long. The CDR3 region is CASSLMDPNEQFF. The CDR3 region has the DNA TGTGCCAGCAGCTTGATGGACCCCAATGAGCAGTTCTTC.

The chain joins TRBV20-1 to TRBJ2-3; D gene ambiguous. Germline V CDR1 and CDR2: DFQATT, SNEGSKA (reference sequence). The CDR3 totals 13 residues. Trimming removed 3 bases at V and 3 bases at J, with 10 bases between. DNA for the CDR3: TGCAGTGCTAGTGTAGTCGGGACAGATACGCAGTATTTT. It translates to CSASVVGTDTQYF.

This clonotype was counted ten times or more. The chain is built from TRBV18 and TRBJ1-5, with D possibly matching TRBD1 (6 bases). Germline CDR1 reads KGHSH; CDR2 reads LQKENI. This CDR3 is built from 14 residues. V dropped 4 bases and J dropped 6 bases, with 13 bases sitting between them. This CDR3 is CASSQGRGGQPQHF. Written as DNA, the CDR3 is TGTGCCAGCTCACAAGGCAGGGGTGGTCAGCCCCAGCATTTT.

This clonotype was found many times. The CDR3 nucleotides are TGTGCCAGCAGTTTACCGGGAATCGAGAAAGAGACCCAGTACTTC. Protein: CASSLPGIEKETQYF. The chain uses TRBV12-3 or TRBV12-4 and TRBJ2-5, with D perhaps TRBD2 (5 bases). The CDR3 consists of 15 residues. The V and J ends lost 2 bases and 3 bases respectively, with 13 bases between them.

The J gene is TRBJ2-7, the V gene TRBV12-3 or TRBV12-4; 8 bases match TRBD1. Unmatched junction bases numbered 9, after V lost 5 bases and J lost 3 bases. There are 15 residues in the CDR3. CDR3 in DNA: TGTGCCAGCAGTGACAGGGGCTCTTTGGACTACGAGCAGTACTTC. Protein: CASSDRGSLDYEQYF.

This clonotype was seen many times. In DNA, the CDR3 is TGTGCCAGCAGTTTAAAGGTCGGGAGCGGGGGGATCCAAGAGACCCAGTACTTC. This encodes CASSLKVGSGGIQETQYF. The chain recombines TRBV12-3 or TRBV12-4 with TRBJ2-5; 9 bases map to TRBD2. V lost 2 bases to trimming and J lost 1 base; unmatched junction nucleotides: 11. The length of the CDR3 is 18 residues.